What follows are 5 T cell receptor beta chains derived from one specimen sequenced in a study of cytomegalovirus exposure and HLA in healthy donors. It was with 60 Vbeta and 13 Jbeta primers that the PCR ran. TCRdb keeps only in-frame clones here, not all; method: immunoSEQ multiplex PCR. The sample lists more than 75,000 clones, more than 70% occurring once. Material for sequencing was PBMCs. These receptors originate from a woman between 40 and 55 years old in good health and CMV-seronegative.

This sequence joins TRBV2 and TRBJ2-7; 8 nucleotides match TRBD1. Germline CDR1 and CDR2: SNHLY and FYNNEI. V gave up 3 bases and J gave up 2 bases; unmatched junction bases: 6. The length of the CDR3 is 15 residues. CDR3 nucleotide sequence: TGTGCCAGCAGTGATTTGGGACAGGTGGCCTACGAGCAGTACTTC. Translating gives CASSDLGQVAYEQYF.

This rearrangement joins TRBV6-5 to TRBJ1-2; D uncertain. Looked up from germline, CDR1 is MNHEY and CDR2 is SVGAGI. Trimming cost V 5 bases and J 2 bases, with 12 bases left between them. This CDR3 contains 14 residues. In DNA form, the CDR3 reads TGTGCCAGCAGTACCTCCGGGTCCAACTATGGCTACACCTTC. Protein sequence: CASSTSGSNYGYTF.

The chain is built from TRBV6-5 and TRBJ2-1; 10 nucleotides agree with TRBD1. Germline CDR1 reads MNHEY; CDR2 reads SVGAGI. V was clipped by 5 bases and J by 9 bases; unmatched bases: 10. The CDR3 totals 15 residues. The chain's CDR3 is CASSRRQGASSEQFF. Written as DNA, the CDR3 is TGTGCCAGCAGTCGTAGACAGGGGGCGAGTAGTGAGCAGTTCTTC.

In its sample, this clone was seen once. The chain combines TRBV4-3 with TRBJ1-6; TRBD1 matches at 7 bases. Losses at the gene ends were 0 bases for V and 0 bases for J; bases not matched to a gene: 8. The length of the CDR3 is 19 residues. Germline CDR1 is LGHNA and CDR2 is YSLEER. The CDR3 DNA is TGCGCCAGCAGCCAAGATGGTCTGGGACAGAGCTCCTATAATTCACCCCTCCACTTT. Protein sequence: CASSQDGLGQSSYNSPLHF.

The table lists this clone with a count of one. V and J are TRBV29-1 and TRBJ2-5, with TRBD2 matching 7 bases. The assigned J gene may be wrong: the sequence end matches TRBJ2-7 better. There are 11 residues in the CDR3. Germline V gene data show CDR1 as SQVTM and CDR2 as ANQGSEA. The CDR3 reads CSGGSGGEQYF. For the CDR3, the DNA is TGCAGCGGCGGGTCGGGGGGCGAGCAGTACTTC.